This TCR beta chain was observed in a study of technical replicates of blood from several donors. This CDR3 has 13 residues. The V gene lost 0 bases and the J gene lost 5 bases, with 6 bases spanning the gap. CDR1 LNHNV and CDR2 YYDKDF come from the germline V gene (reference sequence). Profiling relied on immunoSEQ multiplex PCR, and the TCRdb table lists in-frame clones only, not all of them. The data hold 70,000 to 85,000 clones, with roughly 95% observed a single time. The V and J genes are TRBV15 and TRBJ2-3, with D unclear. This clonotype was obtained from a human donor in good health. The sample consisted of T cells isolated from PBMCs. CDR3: CATSRDPQDTQYF. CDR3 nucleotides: TGTGCCACCAGCAGAGATCCCCAAGATACGCAGTATTTT.